These 14 T cell receptor beta chains were all obtained from the same sample, sequenced in a study of Graves' ophthalmopathy and Graves' hyperthyroidism. The TCR beta CDR3 regions underwent amplification from RNA transcripts. HTBI-primed RT-PCR formed the first round, and a multiplex PCR formed the second. TCRdb processed the multiplex PCR reads anew with MiXCR; each CDR3 protein has one entry. The profile covers over a million distinct CDR3 sequences, with approximately 35% appearing a single time and over 8.5% taken by the ten largest. The specimen sequenced was peripheral blood or thyroid tissue (not recorded which). All receptors come from an adult man with Graves' hyperthyroidism.

This clonotype has a count of ten or more. V usage is TRBV28 and J usage is TRBJ1-2; no clear D gene. Germline V gene lookup returns CDR1 MDHEN and CDR2 SYDVKM. The CDR3 has 11 amino acids. Trimming left V 6 bases short and J 4 bases short, with 6 bases between. The CDR3 bases are TGTGCCAGCAGCCAGGTCTATGGCTACACCTTC. Residues: CASSQVYGYTF.

At least ten counts were recorded for this clonotype. The chain joins TRBV2 to TRBJ1-2, with D hard to call. The V and J ends lost 8 bases and 1 base respectively, with 11 bases between them. Per the germline V gene, CDR1 is SNHLY and CDR2 is FYNNEI. CDR3 length equals 13 residues. CDR3 in amino acids: CASGDAINYGYTF. The CDR3 DNA reads TGTGCCAGCGGGGATGCTATTAACTATGGCTACACCTTC.

This chain connects TRBV6-5 to TRBJ2-5, with 9 bases aligning to TRBD2. Germline CDR1 reads MNHEY; CDR2 reads SVGAGI. The V and J ends lost 6 bases and 5 bases, in that order; junction bases with no gene match: 4. The CDR3 runs to 13 residues. The CDR3 DNA sequence: TGTGCCAGCAGAGGGACTAGCAAGGAGACCCAGTACTTC. It yields the protein CASRGTSKETQYF.

This clonotype showed up many times. This sequence joins TRBV11-3 and TRBJ2-2, with D hard to call. V lost 0 bases to trimming and J lost 6 bases, with 14 bases between them. This CDR3 has 16 amino acids. Germline V lookup: CDR1 SGHNT, CDR2 YENEEA. The DNA for the CDR3 is TGTGCCAGCAGCTTAGATCGGGCGTCTCCTGCCGGGGAGCTGTTTTTT. It encodes CASSLDRASPAGELFF. Full variable domain (remainder filled in from reference TRBV11-3 and TRBJ2-2): EAGVVQSPRYKIIEKKQPVAFWCNPISGHNTLYWYLQNLGQGPELLIRYENEEAVDDSQLPKDRFSAERLKGVDSTLKIQPAELGDSAVYLCASSLDRASPAGELFFGEGSRLTVL.

There are many counts of this clonotype. The chain employs TRBV29-1 and TRBJ1-5, with TRBD1 matching over 8 bases. This CDR3 has 19 residues. Germline values: CDR1 SQVTM, CDR2 ANQGSEA. Trimming at V came to 4 bases and at J to 0 bases, leaving 17 bases not matched to a gene. The CDR3 region is CSVVAGPGGAWGSNQPQHF. In nucleotides, the CDR3 is TGCAGCGTTGTAGCCGGGCCAGGGGGCGCCTGGGGTAGCAATCAGCCCCAGCATTTT.

The V gene is TRBV2, the J gene TRBJ1-5; D possibly corresponds to TRBD1 (5 bases). Trimming cost V 6 bases and J 2 bases, with 14 bases left between them. The CDR3 has 15 amino acids. Germline CDR1 is SNHLY and CDR2 is FYNNEI. Here the CDR3 DNA reads TGTGCCAGCAGCGGGGACTCCGGAGGCAATCAGCCCCAGCATTTT. Translating it yields CASSGDSGGNQPQHF.

The chain couples TRBV7-9 to TRBJ2-5; possibly TRBD1 or TRBD2 for D (6 bases each). Germline CDR1 reads SEHNR; CDR2 reads FQNEAQ (reference sequence). The V end lost 4 bases, the J end lost 3 bases, and 24 bases lay between the germline ends. The CDR3 loop spans 18 amino acids. The CDR3 spells CASSSRGGPDGLKETQYF. DNA for the CDR3: TGTGCCAGCAGCTCTAGAGGGGGTCCCGACGGACTAAAAGAGACCCAGTACTTC.

This clonotype was recorded a few times. This chain uses TRBV6-5 with TRBJ1-5, with D hard to call. Deletions cut 6 bases from V and 5 bases from J, with 17 bases between. The CDR3 is 15 amino acids. Germline CDR1 MNHEY, CDR2 SVGAGI. CDR3 bases: TGTGCCAGCAGGCGTGGCTGGGCAGCGGATCAGCCCCAGCATTTT. This sequence encodes CASRRGWAADQPQHF.

At least ten counts were recorded for this clonotype. This chain links TRBV7-9 with TRBJ2-2; D is ambiguous. The CDR3 has 17 amino acids. The V gene's germline CDR1 is SEHNR and CDR2 FQNEAQ (reference sequence). Trimming cost V 1 base and J 2 bases, with 14 bases left between them. The CDR3 DNA is TGTGCCAGCAGCTTAGTCAGGCCATCAACCAACACCGGGGAGCTGTTTTTT. It yields the protein CASSLVRPSTNTGELFF.

The chain is built from TRBV10-3 and TRBJ2-7; either TRBD1 or TRBD2 may supply D (5 bases each). Germline loops: CDR1 ENHRY, CDR2 SYGVKD. This CDR3 comprises 15 residues. V was pared by 10 bases and J by 2 bases, with 21 bases between. The CDR3 DNA is TGTGCCAGCGAAAATGCAGGGCTCGGGGCCTACGAGCAGTACTTC. It is translated as CASENAGLGAYEQYF.

This clonotype has ten or more counts. The CDR3 loop is CASSTPMGRGQTEAFF. The CDR3 coding sequence is TGTGCCAGTAGTACTCCGATGGGCAGGGGGCAGACTGAAGCTTTCTTT. V is TRBV19 and J is TRBJ1-1; 8 nucleotides agree with TRBD1. Germline lookup yields CDR1 LNHDA and CDR2 SQIVND (reference sequence). The V segment lost 4 bases and the J segment 5 bases; nucleotides outside the gene matches: 12. The CDR3 loop spans 16 amino acids.

This clonotype was seen more than once but under ten times. The gene calls are TRBV5-1 and TRBJ1-6; D is unresolved. The V gene's germline CDR1 is SGHRS and CDR2 YFSETQ. V was shortened by 7 bases and J by 14 bases, with 13 bases between the two germline ends. The CDR3 runs 11 residues. CDR3 nucleotide sequence: TGCGCCAGCCATGATGGAGAGGCCCTCCACTTT. Its protein product is CASHDGEALHF.

The chain combines TRBV29-1 with TRBJ1-1; possible D gene TRBD1, 5 bases. The germline V gene has CDR1 SQVTM and CDR2 ANQGSEA. Trimming left V 4 bases short and J 2 bases short, with 14 bases between. The CDR3 consists of 14 residues. The DNA for the CDR3 is TGCAGCGTTGCCGTCAGGGTAGGAAACACTGAAGCTTTCTTT. It encodes CSVAVRVGNTEAFF. Supplemented by reference TRBV29-1 and TRBJ1-1, the full variable domain reads SAVISQKPSRDICQRGTSLTIQCQVDSQVTMMFWYRQQPGQSLTLIATANQGSEATYESGFVIDKFPISRPNLTFSTLTVSNMSPEDSSIYLCSVAVRVGNTEAFFGQGTRLTVV.

This clonotype was observed a few times. This sequence joins TRBV20-1 and TRBJ2-7; unclear D gene. Trimming stripped 8 bases from V and 0 bases from J, with 14 bases between. The CDR3 sequence is 13 residues long. CDR1 DFQATT and CDR2 SNEGSKA come from the germline V gene (reference sequence). This CDR3 is CSFPRAGSYEQYF. In DNA form, the CDR3 reads TGCAGTTTCCCTAGGGCCGGCTCCTACGAGCAGTACTTC.